The 19 T cell receptor beta chains reported below all come from one sample, sequenced in a study of blood T cells in healthy people across ages. Sample-barcoded 5' priming and a J-beta primer mix drove a second PCR of roughly 6 to 12 cycles. Each CDR3 protein is one row after TCRdb ran MiXCR on the 5' RACE reads. The sample has some 900,000 distinct CDR3 sequences, around 48% seen once. Sequencing input: blood. The receptor set was obtained from a man younger than 45 in good health.

The chain combines TRBV3-1 with TRBJ1-1; 10 bases are a match to TRBD1. Germline CDR1 is LGHDT and CDR2 is YNNKEL (reference sequence). This CDR3 spans 15 amino acids. Unmatched junction bases numbered 6, after V lost 4 bases and J lost 4 bases. CDR3 nucleotides: TGTGCCAGCAGCCGGGGACAGGGGCAGGGCACTGAAGCTTTCTTT. The encoded protein is CASSRGQGQGTEAFF.

This rearrangement joins TRBV29-1 to TRBJ2-1, with D perhaps given as TRBD1 or TRBD2 (5 bases each). The germline CDR1 and CDR2 sequences are SQVTM and ANQGSEA. The V end lost 3 bases, the J end lost 7 bases, and 28 bases lay between the germline ends. The CDR3 is 18 residues long. DNA of the CDR3: TGCAGCGTTGACAGGTTATGGGGGTTGGCGGGCACATGGAATGAGCAGTTCTTC. Translation gives CSVDRLWGLAGTWNEQFF.

This chain links TRBV5-5 with TRBJ1-2; TRBD1 matches at 8 bases. The length of the CDR3 is 17 residues. CDR1 is SGHKS, CDR2 YYEKEE, per germline (reference sequence). Trimming took 0 bases from V and 6 from J; bases not matched to a gene: 13. The CDR3 region is CASSLAVGQGSLHGYTF. The CDR3 DNA follows: TGTGCCAGCAGCTTGGCCGTAGGACAGGGTAGCCTCCATGGCTACACCTTC.

This chain links TRBV28 with TRBJ2-7; no firm D call. Looked up from germline, CDR1 is MDHEN and CDR2 is SYDVKM. With 8 bases removed from V and 2 bases from J, the gap between germline ends came to 16 bases. The CDR3 consists of 14 residues. The CDR3 protein is CASGHIVDTYEQYF. The CDR3 coding sequence is TGTGCCAGCGGCCACATAGTCGACACCTACGAGCAGTACTTC.

The rearrangement joins TRBV7-3 to TRBJ2-5; a weak D match, TRBD2 (6 bases). This CDR3 is 13 amino acids long. Germline CDR1 SGHTA, CDR2 FQGTGA. Between the trimmed V and J ends, which lost 5 bases and 6 bases, there was a span of 13 bases. CDR3 sequence reads: CASSPAGSQTQYF. CDR3 DNA sequence: TGTGCCAGCAGCCCAGCGGGCTCCCAGACCCAGTACTTC.

This clonotype was seen only a few times. For the CDR3, the DNA is TGTGCCAGCACCGAACTACAGGGGGCTTTCTATAATTCACCCCTCCACTTT. This gives the protein CASTELQGAFYNSPLHF. The chain combines TRBV27 with TRBJ1-6; 9 nucleotides align to TRBD1. The ends lost 7 bases at V and 3 bases at J; junction bases unmatched: 10. The CDR3 consists of 17 residues. Germline values: CDR1 MNHEY, CDR2 SMNVEV (reference sequence).

This chain joins TRBV12-3 or TRBV12-4 and TRBJ2-5; no definite D call. The V and J ends lost 5 bases and 5 bases respectively, with 15 bases between them. CDR3 length equals 14 residues. The CDR3 DNA follows: TGTGCCAGCAGTAAAGGCCTGATCATGGAGACCCAGTACTTC. It translates to CASSKGLIMETQYF.

The J gene is TRBJ2-5, the V gene TRBV4-2; 12 bases agree with TRBD2. From germline, CDR1 is LGHNA and CDR2 YNFKEQ. J lost 2 bases, V lost 0 bases, and 10 bases had no gene match. The CDR3 runs 19 residues. CDR3 region: CASSQDRLAGGPGQETQYF. The CDR3 coding sequence is TGTGCCAGCAGCCAAGATCGCCTAGCGGGGGGGCCCGGTCAAGAGACCCAGTACTTC.

This clonotype was counted between two and nine times. The rearrangement joins TRBV7-9 to TRBJ1-6; 8 nucleotides match TRBD1. This CDR3 has 16 amino acids. The germline CDR1 and CDR2 sequences are SEHNR and FQNEAQ (reference sequence). V lost 5 bases, J lost 9 bases, and 12 bases stayed unmatched. CDR3 sequence reads: CASSGPEAGGISPLHF. The CDR3 DNA is TGTGCCAGCAGCGGACCAGAGGCAGGGGGCATTTCACCCCTCCACTTT.

This clonotype was counted a few times. V and J are TRBV7-2 and TRBJ2-1; TRBD2 aligns across 7 bases. The J call may be faulty, since TRBJ2-7 better matches the DNA end. The CDR3 runs 13 residues. Germline CDR1 and CDR2: SGHTA and FQGNSA. This chain's CDR3 is CASSPQRGGEQYF. As DNA, the CDR3 is TGTGCCAGCAGCCCCCAGCGGGGTGGCGAGCAGTACTTC.

This clonotype occurred a few times. CDR3 bases: TGTGCCAGCAGTACCGGGGGAAGGCGAGAGACCCAGTACTTC. It encodes CASSTGGRRETQYF. The chain links TRBV6-2 or TRBV6-3 to TRBJ2-5; possibly TRBD2 for D (6 bases). V lost 5 bases and J lost 4, with 14 bases in between. The CDR3 contains 14 residues. Germline V lookup: CDR1 MNHEY, CDR2 SVGEGT.

DNA for the CDR3: TGTGCCAGCAGCGTAGGAGGGACTAGTACTGAGCAGTTCTTC. It is translated as CASSVGGTSTEQFF. V usage is TRBV7-2 and J usage is TRBJ2-1; 8 bases are a match to TRBD2. The CDR3 totals 14 residues. Germline loops: CDR1 SGHTA, CDR2 FQGNSA. J gave up 9 bases and V 5 bases, and 9 bases lay outside the gene matches.

This sequence joins TRBV27 and TRBJ1-1; 9 bases agree with TRBD1. CDR1 is MNHEY, CDR2 SMNVEV, per germline (reference sequence). V trimming: 1 base; J trimming: 5 bases; junction bases outside the gene matches: 8. The length of the CDR3 is 16 residues. CDR3 loop: CASSLYVGQGHTEAFF. The CDR3 nucleotides are TGTGCCAGCAGTTTATATGTGGGACAGGGCCATACTGAAGCTTTCTTT.

This clonotype appeared once. This CDR3 is CASSVRQPYEQYF. In nucleotides, the CDR3 is TGTGCCAGCAGTGTGCGGCAGCCCTACGAGCAGTACTTC. The J gene is TRBJ2-7, the V gene TRBV2; no clear D gene. CDR3 length: 13 amino acids. The V gene lost 4 bases and the J gene lost 2 bases, with 9 bases spanning the gap. CDR1 and CDR2 (germline): SNHLY, FYNNEI.

This clonotype was counted at least ten times. V is TRBV12-3 or TRBV12-4 and J is TRBJ2-1; the D is unclear. The CDR3 length is 12 residues. The V and J ends lost 1 base and 5 bases respectively, with 3 bases between them. In DNA, the CDR3 is TGTGCCAGCAGTTTAGGTGACAATGAGCAGTTCTTC. Its protein is CASSLGDNEQFF.

This clonotype was observed a handful of times. The chain carries TRBV12-3 or TRBV12-4 and TRBJ2-5, with D possibly being TRBD2 (5 bases). The CDR3 has 14 residues. V lost 3 bases to trimming and J lost 1 base, with 9 bases between them. DNA for the CDR3: TGTGCCAGCAGTTTGTTGCGGGTCCAAGAGACCCAGTACTTC. Protein sequence: CASSLLRVQETQYF.

The gene calls are TRBV4-2 and TRBJ1-4; maybe TRBD1 (5 bases). The CDR3 has 15 amino acids. Trimming removed 1 base at V and 5 bases at J, with 11 bases between. The germline gives CDR1 LGHNA, CDR2 YNFKEQ. This chain's CDR3 is CASSQGGSRNEKLFF. CDR3 DNA sequence: TGTGCCAGCAGCCAAGGGGGCAGCCGGAATGAAAAACTGTTTTTT.

CDR3 nucleotide sequence: TGTGCCAGCAACGCATGGGCTTACTATGGCTACACCTTC. Protein sequence: CASNAWAYYGYTF. V usage is TRBV7-9 and J usage is TRBJ1-2, with unresolved D. This CDR3 contains 13 residues. Trimming took off 7 bases at V and 3 bases at J, with 12 bases between the two ends. Germline loops: CDR1 SEHNR, CDR2 FQNEAQ (reference sequence).

The chain joins TRBV7-2 to TRBJ2-7, with 9 positions matching TRBD2. The junction had 12 bases not matched to a gene; V was cut back by 6 bases and J by 6 bases. This CDR3 has 15 residues. Looked up from germline, CDR1 is SGHTA and CDR2 is FQGNSA. CDR3 nucleotide sequence: TGTGCCAGCAGTCTACAGAGAGCGGGGGGAAGCGAGCAGTACTTC. It translates to CASSLQRAGGSEQYF.